The clone carrying this TCR beta chain has a handful of counts. These data come from a study of early T cells in non-severe SARS-CoV-2 infection. Individual cDNA molecules were tagged with unique molecular identifiers, the study reported. Via MiXCR, TCRdb re-called the 5' RACE reads, giving one row per CDR3 protein. The top ten hold less than 3.5% of the sample, which has 64,000 or so distinct CDR3 sequences, around 10% seen once. Germline V gene data show CDR1 as SEHNR and CDR2 as FQNEAQ (reference sequence). This CDR3 comprises 13 residues. Trimming took off 4 bases at V and 1 base at J, with 7 bases between the two ends.

The sequence derives from an adult who was a healthcare worker with PCR-confirmed SARS-CoV-2 infection or an uninfected control (not recorded which). The sequencing here drew on whole blood, taken at baseline. This sequence joins TRBV7-9 and TRBJ2-5; D unresolved. CDR3 bases: TGTGCCAGCAGCTCTGACCCCCAAGAGACCCAGTACTTC. Its protein product is CASSSDPQETQYF.